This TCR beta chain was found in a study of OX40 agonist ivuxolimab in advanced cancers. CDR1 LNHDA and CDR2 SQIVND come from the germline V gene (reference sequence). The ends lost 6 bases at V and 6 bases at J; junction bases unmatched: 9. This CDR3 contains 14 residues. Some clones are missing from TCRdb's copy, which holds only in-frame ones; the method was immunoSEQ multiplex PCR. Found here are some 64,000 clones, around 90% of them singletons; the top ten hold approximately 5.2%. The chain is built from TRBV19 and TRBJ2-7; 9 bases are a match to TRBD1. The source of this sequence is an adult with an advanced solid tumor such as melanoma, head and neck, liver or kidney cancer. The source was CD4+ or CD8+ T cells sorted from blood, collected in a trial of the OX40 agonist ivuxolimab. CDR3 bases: TGTGCCAGTAGGGTTTCGGGACAGGGCATCGAGCAGTACTTC. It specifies CASRVSGQGIEQYF.